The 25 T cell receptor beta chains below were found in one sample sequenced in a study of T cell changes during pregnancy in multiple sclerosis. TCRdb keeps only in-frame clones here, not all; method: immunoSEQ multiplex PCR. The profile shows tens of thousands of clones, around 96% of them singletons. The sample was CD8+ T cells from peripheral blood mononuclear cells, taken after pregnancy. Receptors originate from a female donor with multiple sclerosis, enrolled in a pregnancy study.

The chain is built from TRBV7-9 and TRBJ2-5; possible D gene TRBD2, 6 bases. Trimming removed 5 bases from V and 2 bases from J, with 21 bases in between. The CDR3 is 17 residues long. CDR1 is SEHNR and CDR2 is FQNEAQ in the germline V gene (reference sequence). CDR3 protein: CASSVRPGPGTQETQYF. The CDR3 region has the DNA TGTGCCAGCAGCGTAAGACCTGGGCCGGGGACTCAAGAGACCCAGTACTTC.

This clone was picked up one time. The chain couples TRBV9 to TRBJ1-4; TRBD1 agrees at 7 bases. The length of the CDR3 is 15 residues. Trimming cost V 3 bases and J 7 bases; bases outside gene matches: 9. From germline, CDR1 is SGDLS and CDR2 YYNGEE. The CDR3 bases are TGTGCCAGCAGCGCCACCCGAGGGGGCGTTGAAAAACTGTTTTTT. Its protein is CASSATRGGVEKLFF.

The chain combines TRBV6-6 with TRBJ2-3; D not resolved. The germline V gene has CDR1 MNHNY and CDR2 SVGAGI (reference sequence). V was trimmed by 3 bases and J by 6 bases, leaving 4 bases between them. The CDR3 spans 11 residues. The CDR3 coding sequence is TGTGCCAGCAGTTATCGGGATACGCAGTATTTT. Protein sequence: CASSYRDTQYF.

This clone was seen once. The CDR3 DNA sequence: TGTGCCAGCAGTTATTCTCCGGGAGGGAGTGTGGAGACCCAGTACTTC. Its translation is CASSYSPGGSVETQYF. The V call is TRBV6-5, the J call TRBJ2-5; 8 bases are a match to TRBD2. CDR3 length equals 16 residues. The trim removed 3 bases at V and 5 bases at J, leaving 11 bases unmatched. Germline V lookup: CDR1 MNHEY, CDR2 SVGAGI.

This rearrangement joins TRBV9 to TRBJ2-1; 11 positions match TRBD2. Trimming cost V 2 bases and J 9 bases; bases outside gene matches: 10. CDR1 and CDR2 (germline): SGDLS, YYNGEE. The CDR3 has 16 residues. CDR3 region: CASSVVAGGPTGEQFF. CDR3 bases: TGTGCCAGCAGCGTGGTAGCGGGAGGGCCGACGGGTGAGCAGTTCTTC.

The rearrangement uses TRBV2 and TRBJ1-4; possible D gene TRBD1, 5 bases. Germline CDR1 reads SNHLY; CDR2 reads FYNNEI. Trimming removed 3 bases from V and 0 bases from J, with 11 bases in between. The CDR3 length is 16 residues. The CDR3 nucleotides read TGTGCCAGCAGTGACGGACATCTGGCAACTAATGAAAAACTGTTTTTT. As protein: CASSDGHLATNEKLFF.

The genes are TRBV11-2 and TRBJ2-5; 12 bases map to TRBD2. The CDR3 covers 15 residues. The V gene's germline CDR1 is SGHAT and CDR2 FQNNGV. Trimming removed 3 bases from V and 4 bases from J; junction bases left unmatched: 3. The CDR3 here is CASSFGLAGLETQYF. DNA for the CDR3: TGTGCCAGCAGCTTCGGACTAGCGGGATTAGAGACCCAGTACTTC.

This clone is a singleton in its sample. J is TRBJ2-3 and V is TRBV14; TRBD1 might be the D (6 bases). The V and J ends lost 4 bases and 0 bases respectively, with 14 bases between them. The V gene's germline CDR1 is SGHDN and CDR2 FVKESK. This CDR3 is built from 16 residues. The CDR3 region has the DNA TGTGCCAGCAGCCGCCCGGACAGCCCTAGCACAGATACGCAGTATTTT. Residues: CASSRPDSPSTDTQYF.

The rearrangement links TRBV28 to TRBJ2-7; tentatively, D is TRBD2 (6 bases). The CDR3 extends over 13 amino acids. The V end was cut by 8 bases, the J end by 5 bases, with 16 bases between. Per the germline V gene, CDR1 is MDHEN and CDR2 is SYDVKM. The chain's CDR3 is CASEGLQSHEQYF. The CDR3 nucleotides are TGTGCCAGCGAGGGACTTCAGTCTCACGAGCAGTACTTC.

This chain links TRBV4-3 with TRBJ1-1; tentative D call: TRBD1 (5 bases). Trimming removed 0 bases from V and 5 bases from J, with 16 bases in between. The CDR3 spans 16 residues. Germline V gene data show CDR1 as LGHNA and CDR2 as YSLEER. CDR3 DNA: TGCGCCAGCAGCCAAGACGGAGGGGAGGGCCGTACTGAAGCTTTCTTT. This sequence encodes CASSQDGGEGRTEAFF.

The CDR3 protein is CASRSTVLGGEQYF. For the CDR3, the DNA is TGTGCCAGCAGGAGCACAGTGTTGGGCGGGGAGCAGTACTTC. The chain has TRBV6-6 and TRBJ2-7; possibly TRBD2 for D (5 bases). CDR1 is MNHNY and CDR2 is SVGAGI in the germline V gene (reference sequence). The ends were cut back, 6 bases at V and 7 bases at J, with 19 bases in the middle. The CDR3 covers 14 residues.

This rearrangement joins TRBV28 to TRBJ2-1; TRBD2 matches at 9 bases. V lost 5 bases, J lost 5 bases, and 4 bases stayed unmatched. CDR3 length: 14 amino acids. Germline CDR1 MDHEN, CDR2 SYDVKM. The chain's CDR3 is CASSLAGQDNEQFF. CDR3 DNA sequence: TGTGCCAGCAGTCTAGCGGGACAAGACAATGAGCAGTTCTTC.

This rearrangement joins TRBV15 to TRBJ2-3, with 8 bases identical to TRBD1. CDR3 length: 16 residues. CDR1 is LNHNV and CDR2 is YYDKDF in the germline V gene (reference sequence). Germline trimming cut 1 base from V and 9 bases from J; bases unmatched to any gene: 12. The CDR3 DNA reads TGTGCCACCAGCAGAGCGTGGACAGGGATCAAGGGGACGCAGTATTTT. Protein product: CATSRAWTGIKGTQYF.

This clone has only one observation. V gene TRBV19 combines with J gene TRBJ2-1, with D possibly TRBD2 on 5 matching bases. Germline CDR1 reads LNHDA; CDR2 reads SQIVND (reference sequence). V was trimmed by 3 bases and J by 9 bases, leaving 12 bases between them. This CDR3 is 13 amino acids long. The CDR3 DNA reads TGTGCCAGTAGTATCGGGGTATTCGGTGAGCAGTTCTTC. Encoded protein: CASSIGVFGEQFF. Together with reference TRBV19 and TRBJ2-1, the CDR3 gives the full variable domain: DGGITQSPKYLFRKEGQNVTLSCEQNLNHDAMYWYRQDPGQGLRLIYYSQIVNDFQKGDIAEGYSVSREKKESFPLTVTSAQKNPTAFYLCASSIGVFGEQFFGPGTRLTVL.

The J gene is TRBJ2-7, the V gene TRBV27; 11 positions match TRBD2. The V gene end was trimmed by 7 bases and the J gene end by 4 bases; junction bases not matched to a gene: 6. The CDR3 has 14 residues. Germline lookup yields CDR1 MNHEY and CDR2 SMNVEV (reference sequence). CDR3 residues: CASTTGLAGYEQYF. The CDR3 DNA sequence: TGTGCCAGCACCACCGGACTAGCGGGTTACGAGCAGTACTTC.

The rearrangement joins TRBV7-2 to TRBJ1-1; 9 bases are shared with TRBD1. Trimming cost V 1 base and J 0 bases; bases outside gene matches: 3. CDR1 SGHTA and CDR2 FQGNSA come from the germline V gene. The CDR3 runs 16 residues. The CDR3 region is CASSLGTGAMNTEAFF. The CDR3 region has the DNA TGTGCCAGCAGCTTAGGGACAGGGGCCATGAACACTGAAGCTTTCTTT.

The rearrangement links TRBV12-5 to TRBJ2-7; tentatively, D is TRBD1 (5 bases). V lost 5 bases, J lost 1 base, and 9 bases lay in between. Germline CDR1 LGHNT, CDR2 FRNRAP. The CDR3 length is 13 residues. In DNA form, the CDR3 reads TGTGCTAGTGGTCTTGACAGTTCCTACGAGCAGTACTTC. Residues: CASGLDSSYEQYF. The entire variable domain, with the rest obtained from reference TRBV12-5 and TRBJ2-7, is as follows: DARVTQTPRHKVTEMGQEVTMRCQPILGHNTVFWYRQTMMQGLELLAYFRNRAPLDDSGMPKDRFSAEMPDATLATLKIQPSEPRDSAVYFCASGLDSSYEQYFGPGTRLTVT.

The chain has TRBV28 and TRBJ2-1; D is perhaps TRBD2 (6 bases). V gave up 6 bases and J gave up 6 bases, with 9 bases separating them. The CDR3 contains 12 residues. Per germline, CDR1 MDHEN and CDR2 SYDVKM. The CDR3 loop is CASRTSSNEQFF. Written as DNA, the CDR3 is TGTGCCAGCAGGACTAGTTCCAATGAGCAGTTCTTC. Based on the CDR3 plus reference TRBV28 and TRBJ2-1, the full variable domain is DVKVTQSSRYLVKRTGEKVFLECVQDMDHENMFWYRQDPGLGLRLIYFSYDVKMKEKGDIPEGYSVSREKKERFSLILESASTNQTSMYLCASRTSSNEQFFGPGTRLTVL.

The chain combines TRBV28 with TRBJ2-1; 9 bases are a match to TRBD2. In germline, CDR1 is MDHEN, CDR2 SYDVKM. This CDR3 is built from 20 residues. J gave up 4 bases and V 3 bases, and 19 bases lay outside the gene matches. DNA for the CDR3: TGTGCCAGCAGTTTCCCACGGACTCGGGTAGCGGGAGTCATATACAATGAGCAGTTCTTC. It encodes CASSFPRTRVAGVIYNEQFF.

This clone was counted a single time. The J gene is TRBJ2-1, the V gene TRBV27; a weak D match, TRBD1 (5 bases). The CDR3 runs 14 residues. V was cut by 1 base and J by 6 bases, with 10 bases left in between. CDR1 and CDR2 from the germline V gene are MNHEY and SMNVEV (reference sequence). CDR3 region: CASSLLGVANEQFF. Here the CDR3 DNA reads TGTGCCAGCAGTTTATTAGGGGTAGCCAATGAGCAGTTCTTC.

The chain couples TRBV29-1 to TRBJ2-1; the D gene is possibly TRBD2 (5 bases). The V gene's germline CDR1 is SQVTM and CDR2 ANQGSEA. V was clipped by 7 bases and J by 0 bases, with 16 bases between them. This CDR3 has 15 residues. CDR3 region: CSADSGINSYNEQFF. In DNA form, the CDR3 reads TGCAGCGCGGATTCCGGGATTAACTCCTACAATGAGCAGTTCTTC.

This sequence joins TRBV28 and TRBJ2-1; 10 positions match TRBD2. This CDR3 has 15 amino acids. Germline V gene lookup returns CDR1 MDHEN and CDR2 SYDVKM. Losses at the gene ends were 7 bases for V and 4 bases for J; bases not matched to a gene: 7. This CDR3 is CASTSGTSVYNEQFF. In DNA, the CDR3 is TGTGCCAGCACCTCTGGGACTAGCGTATACAATGAGCAGTTCTTC.

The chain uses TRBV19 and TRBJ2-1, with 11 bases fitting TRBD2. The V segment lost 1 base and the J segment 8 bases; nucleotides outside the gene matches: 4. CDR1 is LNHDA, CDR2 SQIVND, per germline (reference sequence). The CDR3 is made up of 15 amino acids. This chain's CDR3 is CASSIGGSGRDEQFF. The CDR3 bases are TGTGCCAGTAGTATAGGTGGTAGCGGGAGGGATGAGCAGTTCTTC. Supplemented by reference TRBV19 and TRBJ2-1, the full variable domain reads DGGITQSPKYLFRKEGQNVTLSCEQNLNHDAMYWYRQDPGQGLRLIYYSQIVNDFQKGDIAEGYSVSREKKESFPLTVTSAQKNPTAFYLCASSIGGSGRDEQFFGPGTRLTVL.

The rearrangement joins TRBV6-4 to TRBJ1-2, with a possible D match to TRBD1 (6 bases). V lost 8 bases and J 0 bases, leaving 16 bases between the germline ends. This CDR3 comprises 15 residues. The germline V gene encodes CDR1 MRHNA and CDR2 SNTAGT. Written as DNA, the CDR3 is TGTGCCAGCTCCGAGGGGGGACTAGCTAACTATGGCTACACCTTC. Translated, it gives CASSEGGLANYGYTF.

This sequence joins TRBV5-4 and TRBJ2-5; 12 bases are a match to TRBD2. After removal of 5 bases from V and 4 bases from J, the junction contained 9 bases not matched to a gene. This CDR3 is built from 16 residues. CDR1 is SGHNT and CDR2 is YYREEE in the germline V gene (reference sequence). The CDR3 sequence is CASSSRTSGIGETQYF. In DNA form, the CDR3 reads TGTGCCAGCAGTTCCAGGACTAGCGGGATCGGAGAGACCCAGTACTTC.